These 5 T cell receptor beta chains were sequenced from one sample in a study of cytomegalovirus exposure and HLA in healthy donors (dated by TCRdb to the late 2010s). The library came from the immunoSEQ multiplex PCR assay. A mixture of 60 forward primers for TCR Vbeta segments and 13 reverse primers for TCR Jbeta segments was used in the multiplex PCR. TCRdb carries this immuneACCESS record with in-frame sequences only. Its versions omit some clonotypes, under half of them owing to an unresolved V gene in the studies checked, with the rest unexplained. The data table for this sample lists 30,000 to 50,000 clones. The biggest ten clones account for roughly 2.9% of the sample. Sample: PBMCs. Receptors originate from a woman aged 25 to 39 in good health and CMV-seropositive.

The chain links TRBV11-2 to TRBJ2-5, with a tentative D call TRBD1 (5 bases). V lost 1 base to trimming and J lost 3 bases, with 9 bases between them. The CDR3 spans 14 residues. CDR1 SGHAT and CDR2 FQNNGV come from the germline V gene. CDR3 nucleotide sequence: TGTGCCAGCAGCTTAGTGGGCAGGGAAGAGACCCAGTACTTC. Translation gives CASSLVGREETQYF.

V gene TRBV28 combines with J gene TRBJ1-2; D remains unclear. The germline V and J ends were trimmed by 1 base and 1 base, with 7 bases remaining between them. Germline V gene data show CDR1 as MDHEN and CDR2 as SYDVKM. The CDR3 is 14 residues long. The CDR3 here is CASSLSAGNYGYTF. The CDR3 region has the DNA TGTGCCAGCAGTTTATCTGCGGGTAACTATGGCTACACCTTC.

This chain connects TRBV5-5 to TRBJ1-4; D uncertain. The CDR3 has 14 residues. With 2 bases removed from V and 7 bases from J, the gap between germline ends came to 12 bases. From germline, CDR1 is SGHKS and CDR2 YYEKEE (reference sequence). The CDR3 region has the DNA TGTGCCAGCAGCTTCTTGGCCTCGATTGAAAAACTGTTTTTT. It encodes CASSFLASIEKLFF.

The chain uses TRBV6-5 and TRBJ2-7, with 8 positions matching TRBD1. Germline V gene sequence: CDR1 MNHEY, CDR2 SVGAGI. The V segment lost 2 bases and the J segment 4 bases; nucleotides outside the gene matches: 4. CDR3 length: 14 amino acids. CDR3: CASSYRHRGYEQYF. CDR3 in DNA: TGTGCCAGCAGTTACAGGCACAGGGGGTACGAGCAGTACTTC.

The chain has TRBV4-1 and TRBJ2-3; 9 bases match TRBD2. V lost 4 bases and J lost 1; bases outside the gene matches: 6. Germline V gene lookup returns CDR1 MGHRA and CDR2 YSYEKL. This CDR3 is built from 16 residues. The CDR3 is CASSRRASGGTDTQYF. As DNA, the CDR3 is TGCGCCAGCAGCCGACGGGCTAGCGGGGGCACAGATACGCAGTATTTT.